Presented here are 32 T cell receptor beta chains from one specimen sequenced in a study of technical replicates of blood from a handful of donors. Some clones are missing from TCRdb's copy, which holds only in-frame ones; the method was immunoSEQ multiplex PCR. The repertoire holds 60,000 to 70,000 clones, with roughly 98% as singletons. The sample consisted of T cells isolated from PBMCs. The source of these receptors is a human donor in good health.

The V call is TRBV5-1, the J call TRBJ2-2; 10 nucleotides align to TRBD2. This CDR3 is built from 15 residues. V was clipped by 4 bases and J by 5 bases; unmatched bases: 5. Per germline, CDR1 SGHRS and CDR2 YFSETQ. The CDR3 here is CASSPTSGVTGELFF. The CDR3 region has the DNA TGCGCCAGCAGCCCAACTAGCGGGGTTACCGGGGAGCTGTTTTTT.

V gene TRBV29-1 combines with J gene TRBJ1-1; TRBD1 matches 8 bases. The germline V gene has CDR1 SQVTM and CDR2 ANQGSEA. The CDR3 extends over 14 amino acids. V shed 3 bases and J 5 bases; nucleotides not matched to a gene: 8. CDR3 sequence (DNA): TGCAGCGTTGATGGCAGGGGGCGTGGAACTGAAGCTTTCTTT. Translated, it gives CSVDGRGRGTEAFF. Full variable domain (missing parts from reference TRBV29-1 and TRBJ1-1): SAVISQKPSRDICQRGTSLTIQCQVDSQVTMMFWYRQQPGQSLTLIATANQGSEATYESGFVIDKFPISRPNLTFSTLTVSNMSPEDSSIYLCSVDGRGRGTEAFFGQGTRLTVV.

The chain employs TRBV15 and TRBJ2-3; D ambiguous. In germline, CDR1 is LNHNV, CDR2 YYDKDF (reference sequence). With 1 base removed from V and 0 bases from J, the gap between germline ends came to 5 bases. This CDR3 has 14 amino acids. Written as DNA, the CDR3 is TGTGCCACCAGCAGAGTTGGCAGCACAGATACGCAGTATTTT. Amino acids: CATSRVGSTDTQYF.

The count of this clone is one. The chain links TRBV28 to TRBJ1-5, with 8 bases that match TRBD1. CDR3 length: 20 amino acids. Germline loops: CDR1 MDHEN, CDR2 SYDVKM. The V and J ends lost 2 bases and 1 base, in that order; junction bases with no gene match: 16. The CDR3 DNA is TGTGCCAGCAGTTTAATCTTATCCTCTGGGACAGGTACCAGCAATCAGCCCCAGCATTTT. Translation: CASSLILSSGTGTSNQPQHF.

This chain joins TRBV11-2 and TRBJ2-2; D is perhaps TRBD1 (6 bases). This CDR3 has 14 amino acids. The germline V gene encodes CDR1 SGHAT and CDR2 FQNNGV. Trimming cost V 2 bases and J 4 bases, with 8 bases left between them. CDR3: CASSLTGSTGELFF. The CDR3 DNA sequence: TGTGCCAGCAGCTTAACAGGGAGCACCGGGGAGCTGTTTTTT.

The rearrangement uses TRBV6-1 and TRBJ2-3; D gene unclear. V was clipped by 6 bases and J by 2 bases, with 12 bases between them. This CDR3 is built from 14 residues. CDR1 MNHNS and CDR2 SASEGT come from the germline V gene. In nucleotides, the CDR3 is TGTGCCAGCAGCGACACGTGGGCCACAGATACGCAGTATTTT. Its protein is CASSDTWATDTQYF.

This chain uses TRBV6-1 with TRBJ1-6, with a weak D call TRBD1 (6 bases). CDR1 and CDR2 (germline): MNHNS, SASEGT. V was cut by 7 bases and J by 10 bases, with 14 bases left in between. The CDR3 is 13 amino acids. CDR3 bases: TGTGCCAGCAAGGGGACATTTCGCTCACCCCTCCACTTT. Translating gives CASKGTFRSPLHF.

The chain combines TRBV7-7 with TRBJ2-4; D gene ambiguous. The germline CDR1 and CDR2 sequences are SSHAT and FNYEAQ (reference sequence). CDR3 size: 16 residues. Trimming left V 4 bases short and J 0 bases short, with 13 bases between. Written as DNA, the CDR3 is TGTGCCAGCAGCTGGCGGAACCGACTAGCCAAAAACATTCAGTACTTC. This gives the protein CASSWRNRLAKNIQYF. Full variable domain (outside the CDR3, taken from reference TRBV7-7 and TRBJ2-4): GAGVSQSPRYKVTKRGQDVTLRCDPISSHATLYWYQQALGQGPEFLTYFNYEAQPDKSGLPSDRFSAERPEGSISTLTIQRTEQRDSAMYRCASSWRNRLAKNIQYFGAGTRLSVL.

This clone was observed a handful of times. V gene TRBV7-2 combines with J gene TRBJ2-7; a weak D match, TRBD2 (6 bases). This CDR3 comprises 14 residues. V lost 4 bases to trimming and J lost 4 bases, with 14 bases between them. Germline V gene data show CDR1 as SGHTA and CDR2 as FQGNSA. CDR3 region: CASSSREMSYEQYF. CDR3 DNA sequence: TGTGCCAGCAGCTCCCGGGAGATGAGTTACGAGCAGTACTTC. Full variable domain (outside the CDR3, taken from reference TRBV7-2 and TRBJ2-7): GAGVSQSPSNKVTEKGKDVELRCDPISGHTALYWYRQSLGQGLEFLIYFQGNSAPDKSGLPSDRFSAERTGGSVSTLTIQRTQQEDSAVYLCASSSREMSYEQYFGPGTRLTVT.

Only one count was recorded for this clone. The chain combines TRBV5-1 with TRBJ1-2; D perhaps matches TRBD1 (5 bases). Trimming pared 0 bases from V and 7 bases from J, leaving 10 bases between. There are 13 residues in the CDR3. Per germline, CDR1 SGHRS and CDR2 YFSETQ. CDR3 coding DNA: TGCGCCAGCAGCTTGGACCTCGGGGGTGGCTACACCTTC. This codes for CASSLDLGGGYTF.

The chain joins TRBV27 to TRBJ2-4, with D tentatively TRBD1 (6 bases). The CDR3 runs 15 residues. Germline lookup yields CDR1 MNHEY and CDR2 SMNVEV (reference sequence). Trimming left V 6 bases short and J 1 base short, with 13 bases between. The chain's CDR3 is CASRKDRGAKNIQYF. CDR3 in DNA: TGTGCCAGCAGGAAAGATAGGGGGGCCAAAAACATTCAGTACTTC.

The J gene is TRBJ2-2, the V gene TRBV6-4, with a tentative D call TRBD2 (5 bases). Germline V gene sequence: CDR1 MRHNA, CDR2 SNTAGT. The CDR3 contains 14 residues. V dropped 0 bases and J dropped 8 bases, with 10 bases sitting between them. As DNA, the CDR3 is TGTGCCAGCAGTGACTCGACGGGAATAGGGGAGCTGTTTTTT. Residues: CASSDSTGIGELFF.

CDR3 loop: CASSYQGAYNEQFF. As DNA, the CDR3 is TGTGCCAGCAGTTACCAAGGGGCGTACAATGAGCAGTTCTTC. The chain is built from TRBV6-5 and TRBJ2-1; tentatively, D is TRBD1 (5 bases). V was clipped by 2 bases and J by 4 bases, with 9 bases between them. The CDR3 contains 14 residues. CDR1 is MNHEY and CDR2 is SVGAGI in the germline V gene.

This chain connects TRBV19 to TRBJ1-5; D gene ambiguous. CDR1 and CDR2 from the germline V gene are LNHDA and SQIVND (reference sequence). The V end was cut by 1 base, the J end by 3 bases, with 7 bases between. This CDR3 comprises 14 residues. CDR3 sequence reads: CASSIAQVNQPQHF. The CDR3 DNA reads TGTGCCAGTAGTATAGCTCAGGTCAATCAGCCCCAGCATTTT.

This clone appeared once. V usage is TRBV10-2 and J usage is TRBJ2-7; 11 positions agree with TRBD2. The CDR3 runs to 15 residues. The junction had 5 bases not matched to a gene; V was cut back by 3 bases and J by 4 bases. Germline CDR1 and CDR2: WSHSY and SAAADI. The CDR3 DNA reads as TGCGCCAGCAGTGAACCTAGCGGGAGGACTTACGAGCAGTACTTC. It codes for CASSEPSGRTYEQYF.

This chain links TRBV14 with TRBJ2-6; 8 bases align to TRBD1. Germline V gives CDR1 SGHDN, CDR2 FVKESK. The V gene end was trimmed by 3 bases and the J gene end by 1 base; junction bases not matched to a gene: 5. The CDR3 covers 17 residues. The CDR3 DNA reads as TGTGCCAGCAGCCATGGGACAGGTTTATCTGGGGCCAACGTCCTGACTTTC. It specifies CASSHGTGLSGANVLTF. The full variable domain, its missing parts supplied by reference TRBV14 and TRBJ2-6, is EAGVTQFPSHSVIEKGQTVTLRCDPISGHDNLYWYRRVMGKEIKFLLHFVKESKQDESGMPNNRFLAERTGGTYSTLKVQPAELEDSGVYFCASSHGTGLSGANVLTFGAGSRLTVL.

The chain couples TRBV5-4 to TRBJ1-5; a weak D match, TRBD1 (5 bases). Trimming cost V 0 bases and J 0 bases, with 7 bases left between them. This CDR3 has 15 amino acids. The germline V gene has CDR1 SGHNT and CDR2 YYREEE (reference sequence). CDR3 in amino acids: CASSLGGDSNQPQHF. As DNA, the CDR3 is TGTGCCAGCAGCTTGGGGGGGGATAGCAATCAGCCCCAGCATTTT.

This chain links TRBV12-5 with TRBJ1-1; D gene ambiguous. Deletions cut 7 bases from V and 1 base from J, with 10 bases between. The germline CDR1 and CDR2 sequences are LGHNT and FRNRAP. The CDR3 sequence is 13 residues long. The CDR3 DNA follows: TGTGCTAGTGATTTCCCAGGGAACACTGAAGCTTTCTTT. Its translation is CASDFPGNTEAFF.

This rearrangement joins TRBV11-2 to TRBJ2-5; maybe TRBD1 (6 bases). V was cut by 5 bases and J by 0 bases, with 10 bases left in between. The CDR3 totals 14 residues. Germline V gene data show CDR1 as SGHAT and CDR2 as FQNNGV. The DNA of the CDR3 is TGTGCCAGCAGCGCAGGGGCCTACCAAGAGACCCAGTACTTC. Amino acid sequence: CASSAGAYQETQYF.

The gene calls are TRBV12-2 and TRBJ2-1; the table's D call, TRBD2, has no DNA check behind it. TRBV12-2 is annotated as a pseudogene. The CDR3 is 17 residues long. CDR3 bases: TGTGCAAGTCGCTTAGTTGCGGGAGGGCATGATAGAAATGAGCAGTTCTTC. It yields the protein CASRLVAGGHDRNEQFF.

The V gene is TRBV9, the J gene TRBJ2-5, with 12 bases lining up with TRBD2. CDR3 length: 17 residues. Germline lookup yields CDR1 SGDLS and CDR2 YYNGEE. V shed 0 bases and J 4 bases; nucleotides not matched to a gene: 7. The CDR3 DNA reads TGTGCCAGCAGCGTAGTGCCTAGCGGGGGGGCTCCAGAGACCCAGTACTTC. It encodes CASSVVPSGGAPETQYF.

V and J are TRBV28 and TRBJ1-1; D is uncertain. CDR1 and CDR2 (germline): MDHEN, SYDVKM. The V end lost 4 bases, the J end lost 5 bases, and 8 bases lay between the germline ends. The CDR3 extends over 12 amino acids. CDR3 residues: CASSWSLTEAFF. The CDR3 region has the DNA TGTGCCAGCAGTTGGAGTTTAACTGAAGCTTTCTTT.

The chain is built from TRBV5-1 and TRBJ2-7; 8 bases fit TRBD1. The V segment lost 0 bases and the J segment 4 bases; nucleotides outside the gene matches: 6. The CDR3 is 15 residues long. Germline CDR1 is SGHRS and CDR2 is YFSETQ. CDR3 sequence: CASSLGQGAGYEQYF. The CDR3 DNA reads TGCGCCAGCAGCTTGGGGCAGGGGGCCGGGTACGAGCAGTACTTC.

The V and J genes are TRBV30 and TRBJ1-1; tentatively, D is TRBD1 (5 bases). Germline values: CDR1 GTSNPN, CDR2 SVGIG (reference sequence). CDR3 length: 11 amino acids. Between the trimmed V and J ends, which lost 3 bases and 7 bases, there was a span of 9 bases. CDR3: CAWRPTDEAFF. DNA of the CDR3: TGTGCCTGGAGGCCGACAGATGAAGCTTTCTTT.

The V call is TRBV9, the J call TRBJ2-5, with TRBD1 matching 7 bases. Per the germline V gene, CDR1 is SGDLS and CDR2 is YYNGEE. With V trimmed by 6 bases and J by 2 bases, 4 bases remained unmatched. There are 13 residues in the CDR3. Written as DNA, the CDR3 is TGTGCCAGCACCGGGACAGAACAAGAGACCCAGTACTTC. It yields the protein CASTGTEQETQYF.

This rearrangement joins TRBV11-2 to TRBJ2-1; TRBD2 matches at 7 bases. V trimming: 9 bases; J trimming: 4 bases; junction bases outside the gene matches: 12. Germline CDR1 SGHAT, CDR2 FQNNGV. This CDR3 comprises 15 residues. CDR3 coding DNA: TGTGCCAGTAGTATTGCGTTGGGGGGGTACAATGAGCAGTTCTTC. Residues: CASSIALGGYNEQFF.

This chain connects TRBV13 to TRBJ2-7; TRBD2 agrees at 12 bases. V lost 6 bases and J lost 6; bases outside the gene matches: 6. Germline CDR1 reads PRHDT; CDR2 reads FYEKMQ (reference sequence). The CDR3 runs 14 residues. CDR3 nucleotides: TGTGCCAGCAGGCCTAGCGGGAGGGCCCTCGAGCAGTACTTC. It encodes CASRPSGRALEQYF.

In nucleotides, the CDR3 is TGTGCCTGGAGTATACAGGGGTCTGGAAACACCATATATTTT. Its translation is CAWSIQGSGNTIYF. The chain has TRBV30 and TRBJ1-3; 7 positions agree with TRBD1. There are 14 residues in the CDR3. The germline CDR1 and CDR2 sequences are GTSNPN and SVGIG (reference sequence). V shed 2 bases and J 1 base; nucleotides not matched to a gene: 2.

This clone was seen only once. This chain joins TRBV12-5 and TRBJ2-6; 7 nucleotides match TRBD1. The junction had 8 bases not matched to a gene; V was cut back by 2 bases and J by 1 base. Germline CDR1 LGHNT, CDR2 FRNRAP. This CDR3 spans 18 amino acids. The CDR3 DNA reads TGTGCTAGTGGTTTGACTCGGACAGGTCAGTCTGGGGCCAACGTCCTGACTTTC. Its translation: CASGLTRTGQSGANVLTF. Full variable domain (rest looked up from reference TRBV12-5 and TRBJ2-6): DARVTQTPRHKVTEMGQEVTMRCQPILGHNTVFWYRQTMMQGLELLAYFRNRAPLDDSGMPKDRFSAEMPDATLATLKIQPSEPRDSAVYFCASGLTRTGQSGANVLTFGAGSRLTVL.

The CDR3 DNA is TGTGCCAGCAGTTACTCCCTTACGGGGACTGAAGCTTTCTTT. It translates to CASSYSLTGTEAFF. V and J are TRBV6-5 and TRBJ1-1; D gene unclear. The germline gives CDR1 MNHEY, CDR2 SVGAGI. Trimming took 0 bases from V and 5 from J, leaving 10 bases between them. The CDR3 totals 14 residues.

In DNA form, the CDR3 reads TGTGCCAGCAGCGTAGGGTTAATTAGCTCCTACGAGCAGTACTTC. Translated, it gives CASSVGLISSYEQYF. The gene calls are TRBV9 and TRBJ2-7; D gene ambiguous. The CDR3 sequence is 15 residues long. Trimming removed 0 bases at V and 0 bases at J, with 10 bases between. Germline-derived CDR1 and CDR2 are SGDLS and YYNGEE.

The chain recombines TRBV10-3 with TRBJ1-5; the D gene is possibly TRBD1 (6 bases). Germline V gene sequence: CDR1 ENHRY, CDR2 SYGVKD. The CDR3 runs 16 residues. Trimming stripped 10 bases from V and 0 bases from J, with 19 bases between. The CDR3 nucleotides are TGTGCCACAGGAGAGGACAGCCATTATAGCAATCAGCCCCAGCATTTT. This sequence encodes CATGEDSHYSNQPQHF.